This T cell receptor (beta chain) was obtained from a study of cytomegalovirus exposure and HLA in healthy donors. Note on this clone: The antigen remains unidentified.

PCR amplification relied on 60 Vbeta primers (plus 13 Jbeta primers). Using immunoSEQ multiplex PCR, the repertoire was profiled, and TCRdb retains in-frame clones only, with some absent. The data show some 180,000 clones, about 77% seen once. Study-wide results and caveats: Accounts indicate the classifier identified cytomegalovirus status with strong specificity and sensitivity. Earlier findings revealed that most TCR beta V segments proved productive either about 90% or about 30% of the time.

Input material: PBMCs. This TCR was recovered from a woman in her twenties or thirties in good health and CMV-seronegative.

The CDR3 DNA is TGTGCCATCACAGATCAGGGCAGAGCTAACTATGGCTACACCTTC. Translated: CAITDQGRANYGYTF. The chain couples TRBV10-3 to TRBJ1-2; D is possibly TRBD1 (5 bases). Trimming left V 7 bases short and J 0 bases short, with 15 bases between. Germline V gene data show CDR1 as ENHRY and CDR2 as SYGVKD. The CDR3 loop spans 15 amino acids.